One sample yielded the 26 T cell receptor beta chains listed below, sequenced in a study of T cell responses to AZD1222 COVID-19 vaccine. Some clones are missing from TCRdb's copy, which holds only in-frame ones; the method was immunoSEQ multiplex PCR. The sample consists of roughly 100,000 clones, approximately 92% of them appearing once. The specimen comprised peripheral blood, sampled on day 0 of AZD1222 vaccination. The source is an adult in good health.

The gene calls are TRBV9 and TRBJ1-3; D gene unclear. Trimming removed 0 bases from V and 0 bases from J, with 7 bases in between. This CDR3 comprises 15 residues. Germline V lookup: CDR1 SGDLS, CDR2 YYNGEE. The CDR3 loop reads CASSVEGNSGNTIYF. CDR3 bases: TGTGCCAGCAGCGTAGAAGGCAACTCTGGAAACACCATATATTTT.

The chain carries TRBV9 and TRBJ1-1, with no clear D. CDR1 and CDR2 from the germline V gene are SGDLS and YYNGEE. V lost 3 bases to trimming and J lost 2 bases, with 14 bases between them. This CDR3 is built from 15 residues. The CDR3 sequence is CASSAREIRNTEAFF. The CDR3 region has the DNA TGTGCCAGCAGCGCGAGGGAGATTCGCAACACTGAAGCTTTCTTT. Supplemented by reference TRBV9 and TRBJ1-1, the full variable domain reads DSGVTQTPKHLITATGQRVTLRCSPRSGDLSVYWYQQSLDQGLQFLIQYYNGEERAKGNILERFSAQQFPDLHSELNLSSLELGDSALYFCASSAREIRNTEAFFGQGTRLTVV.

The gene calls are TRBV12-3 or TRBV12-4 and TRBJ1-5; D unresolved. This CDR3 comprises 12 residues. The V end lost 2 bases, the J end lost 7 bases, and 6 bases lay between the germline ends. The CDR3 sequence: CASSLKGQPQHF. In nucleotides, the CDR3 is TGTGCCAGCAGTTTAAAAGGACAGCCCCAGCATTTT.

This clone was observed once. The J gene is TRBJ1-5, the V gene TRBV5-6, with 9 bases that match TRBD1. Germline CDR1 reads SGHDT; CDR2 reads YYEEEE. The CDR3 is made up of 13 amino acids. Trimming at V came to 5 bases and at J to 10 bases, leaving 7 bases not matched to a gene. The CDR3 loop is CASSYRDRDPQHF. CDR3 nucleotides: TGTGCCAGCAGTTACCGGGACAGGGATCCCCAGCATTTT.

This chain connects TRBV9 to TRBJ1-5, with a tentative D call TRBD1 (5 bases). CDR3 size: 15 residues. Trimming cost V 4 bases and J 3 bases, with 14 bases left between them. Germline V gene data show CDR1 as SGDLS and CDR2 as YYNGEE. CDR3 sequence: CASSQGGVSNQPQHF. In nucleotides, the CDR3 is TGTGCCAGCAGCCAGGGAGGGGTATCCAATCAGCCCCAGCATTTT.

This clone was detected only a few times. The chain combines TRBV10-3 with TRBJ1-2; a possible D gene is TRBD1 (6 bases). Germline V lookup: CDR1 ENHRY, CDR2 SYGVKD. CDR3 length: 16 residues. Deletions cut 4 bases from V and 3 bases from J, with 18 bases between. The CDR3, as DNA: TGTGCCATCAGTGGGGGGGCCCCAGAGGGGGACTATGGCTACACCTTC. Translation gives CAISGGAPEGDYGYTF.

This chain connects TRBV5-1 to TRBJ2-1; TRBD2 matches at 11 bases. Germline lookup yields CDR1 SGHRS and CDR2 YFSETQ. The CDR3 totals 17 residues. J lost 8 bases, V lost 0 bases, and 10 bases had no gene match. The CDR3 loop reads CASSLVLAGGPVYEQFF. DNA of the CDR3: TGCGCCAGCAGCTTGGTATTAGCGGGAGGGCCTGTGTATGAGCAGTTCTTC.

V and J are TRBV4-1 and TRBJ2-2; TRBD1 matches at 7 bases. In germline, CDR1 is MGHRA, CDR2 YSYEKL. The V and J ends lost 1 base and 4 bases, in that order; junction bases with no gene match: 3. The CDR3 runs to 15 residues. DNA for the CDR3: TGCGCCAGCAGCCAAGTCGACAGGGTCACCGGGGAGCTGTTTTTT. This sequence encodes CASSQVDRVTGELFF.

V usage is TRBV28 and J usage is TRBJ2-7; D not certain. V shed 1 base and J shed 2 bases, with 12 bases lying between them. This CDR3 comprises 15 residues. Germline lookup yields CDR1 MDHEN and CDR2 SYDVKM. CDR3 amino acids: CASSLLIEDTYEQYF. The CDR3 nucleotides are TGTGCCAGCAGTTTATTGATCGAGGATACCTACGAGCAGTACTTC.

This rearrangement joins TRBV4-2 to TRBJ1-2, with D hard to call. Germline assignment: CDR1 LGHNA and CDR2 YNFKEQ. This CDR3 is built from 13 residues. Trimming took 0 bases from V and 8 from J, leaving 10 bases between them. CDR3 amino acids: CASSQEYGRGYTF. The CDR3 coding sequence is TGTGCCAGCAGCCAAGAGTACGGTCGGGGCTACACCTTC.

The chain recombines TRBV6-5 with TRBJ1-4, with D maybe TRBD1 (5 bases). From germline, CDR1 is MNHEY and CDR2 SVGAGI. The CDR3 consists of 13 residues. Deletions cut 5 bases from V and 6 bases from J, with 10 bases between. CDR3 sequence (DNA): TGTGCCAGCAGTAGACCGACAGATGAAAAACTGTTTTTT. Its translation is CASSRPTDEKLFF.

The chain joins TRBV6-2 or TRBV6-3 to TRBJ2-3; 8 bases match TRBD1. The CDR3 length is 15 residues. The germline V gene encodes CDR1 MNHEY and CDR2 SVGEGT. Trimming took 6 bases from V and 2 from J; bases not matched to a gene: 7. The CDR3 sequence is CASSPGQVDTDTQYF. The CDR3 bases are TGTGCCAGCAGCCCGGGACAGGTTGACACAGATACGCAGTATTTT.

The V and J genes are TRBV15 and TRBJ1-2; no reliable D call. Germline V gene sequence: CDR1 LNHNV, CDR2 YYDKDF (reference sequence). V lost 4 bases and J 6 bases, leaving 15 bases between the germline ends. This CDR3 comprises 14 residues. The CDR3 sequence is CATSILAGGDGYTF. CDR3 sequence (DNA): TGTGCCACCAGCATCTTGGCAGGAGGTGATGGCTACACCTTC. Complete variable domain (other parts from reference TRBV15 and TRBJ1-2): DAMVIQNPRYQVTQFGKPVTLSCSQTLNHNVMYWYQQKSSQAPKLLFHYYDKDFNNEADTPDNFQSRRPNTSFCFLDIRSPGLGDTAMYLCATSILAGGDGYTFGSGTRLTVV.

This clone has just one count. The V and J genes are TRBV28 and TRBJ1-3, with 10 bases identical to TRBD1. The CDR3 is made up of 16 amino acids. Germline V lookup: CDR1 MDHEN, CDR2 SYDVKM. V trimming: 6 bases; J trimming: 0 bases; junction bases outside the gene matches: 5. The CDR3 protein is CASSRTGGNSGNTIYF. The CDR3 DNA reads TGTGCCAGCAGCCGGACAGGGGGAAACTCTGGAAACACCATATATTTT.

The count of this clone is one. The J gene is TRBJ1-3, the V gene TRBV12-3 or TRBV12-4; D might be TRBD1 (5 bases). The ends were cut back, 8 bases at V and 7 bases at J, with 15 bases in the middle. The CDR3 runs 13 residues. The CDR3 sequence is CASQTTAGNTIYF. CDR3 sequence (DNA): TGTGCCAGCCAGACGACAGCCGGGAACACCATATATTTT.

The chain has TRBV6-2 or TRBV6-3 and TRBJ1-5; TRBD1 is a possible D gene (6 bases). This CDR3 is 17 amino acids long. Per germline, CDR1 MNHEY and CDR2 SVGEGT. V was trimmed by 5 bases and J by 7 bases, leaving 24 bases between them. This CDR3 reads CASSRTRRTAAGQPQHF. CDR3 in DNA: TGTGCCAGCAGTAGAACTCGAAGGACAGCGGCCGGCCAGCCCCAGCATTTT.

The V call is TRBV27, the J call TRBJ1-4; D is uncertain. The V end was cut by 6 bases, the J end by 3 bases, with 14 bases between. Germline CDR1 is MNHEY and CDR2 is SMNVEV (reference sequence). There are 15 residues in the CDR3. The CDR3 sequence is CASSLRTAANEKLFF. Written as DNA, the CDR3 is TGTGCCAGCAGCCTTCGGACGGCTGCTAATGAAAAACTGTTTTTT. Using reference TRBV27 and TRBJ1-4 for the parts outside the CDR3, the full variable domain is EAQVTQNPRYLITVTGKKLTVTCSQNMNHEYMSWYRQDPGLGLRQIYYSMNVEVTDKGDVPEGYKVSRKEKRNFPLILESPSPNQTSLYFCASSLRTAANEKLFFGSGTQLSVL.

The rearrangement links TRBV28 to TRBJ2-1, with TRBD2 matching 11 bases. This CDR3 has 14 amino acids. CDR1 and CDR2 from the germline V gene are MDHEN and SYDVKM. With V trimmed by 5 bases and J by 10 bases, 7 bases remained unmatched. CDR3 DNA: TGTGCCAGCAGTCTACCCTTAGCGGGAGGGGAGCAGTTCTTC. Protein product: CASSLPLAGGEQFF.

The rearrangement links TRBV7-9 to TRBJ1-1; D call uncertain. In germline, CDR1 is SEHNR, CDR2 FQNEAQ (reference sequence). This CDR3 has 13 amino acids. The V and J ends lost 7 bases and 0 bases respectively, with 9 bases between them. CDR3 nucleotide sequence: TGTGCCAGCACCCAGGAGATGAACACTGAAGCTTTCTTT. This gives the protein CASTQEMNTEAFF.

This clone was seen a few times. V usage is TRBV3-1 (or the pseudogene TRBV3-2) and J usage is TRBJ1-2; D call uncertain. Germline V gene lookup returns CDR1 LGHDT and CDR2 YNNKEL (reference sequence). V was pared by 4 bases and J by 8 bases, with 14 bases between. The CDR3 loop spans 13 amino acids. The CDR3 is CASSPRKAPGYTF. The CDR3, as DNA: TGTGCCAGCAGCCCGCGGAAGGCTCCCGGCTACACCTTC.

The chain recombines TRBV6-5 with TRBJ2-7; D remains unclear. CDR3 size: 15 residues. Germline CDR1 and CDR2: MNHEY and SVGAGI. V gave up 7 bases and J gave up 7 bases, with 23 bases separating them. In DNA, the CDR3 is TGTGCCAGCATCGATGGATGGGGTCTTTCCGAGGAGCAGTACTTC. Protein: CASIDGWGLSEEQYF.

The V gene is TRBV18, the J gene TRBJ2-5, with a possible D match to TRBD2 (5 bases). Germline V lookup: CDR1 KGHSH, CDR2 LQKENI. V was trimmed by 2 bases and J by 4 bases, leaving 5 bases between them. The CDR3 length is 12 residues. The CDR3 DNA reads TGTGCCAGCTCACCAGAGGGAGAGACCCAGTACTTC. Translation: CASSPEGETQYF. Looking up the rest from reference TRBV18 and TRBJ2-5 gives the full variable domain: NAGVMQNPRHLVRRRGQEARLRCSPMKGHSHVYWYRQLPEEGLKFMVYLQKENIIDESGMPKERFSAEFPKEGPSILRIQQVVRGDSAAYFCASSPEGETQYFGPGTRLLVL.

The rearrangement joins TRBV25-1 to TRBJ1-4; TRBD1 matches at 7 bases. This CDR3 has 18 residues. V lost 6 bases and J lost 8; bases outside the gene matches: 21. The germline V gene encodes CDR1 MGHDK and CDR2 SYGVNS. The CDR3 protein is CASSSDRAREQGTEKLFF. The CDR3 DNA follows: TGTGCCAGCAGCTCAGACAGGGCCCGTGAGCAAGGCACCGAAAAACTGTTTTTT.

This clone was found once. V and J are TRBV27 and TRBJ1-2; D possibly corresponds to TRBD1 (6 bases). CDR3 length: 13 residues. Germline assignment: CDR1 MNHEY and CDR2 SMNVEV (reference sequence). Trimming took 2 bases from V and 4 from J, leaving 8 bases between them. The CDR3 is CASSLGGAYGYTF. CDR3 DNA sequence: TGTGCCAGCAGTTTAGGGGGGGCCTATGGCTACACCTTC.

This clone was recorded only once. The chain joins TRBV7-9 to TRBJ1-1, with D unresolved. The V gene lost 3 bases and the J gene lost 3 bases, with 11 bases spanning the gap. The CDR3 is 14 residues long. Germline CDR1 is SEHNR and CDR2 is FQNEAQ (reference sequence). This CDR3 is CASSFLGRDTEAFF. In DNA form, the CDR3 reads TGTGCCAGCAGCTTTCTGGGTAGGGACACTGAAGCTTTCTTT.

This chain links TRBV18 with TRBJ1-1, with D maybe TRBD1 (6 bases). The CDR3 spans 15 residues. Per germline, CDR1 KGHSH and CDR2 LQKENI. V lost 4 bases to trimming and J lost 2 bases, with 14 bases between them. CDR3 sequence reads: CASSLAQGKNTEAFF. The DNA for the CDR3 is TGTGCCAGCTCACTAGCACAGGGTAAAAACACTGAAGCTTTCTTT.